The table lists the clone carrying this T cell receptor (beta chain) with a count of one. The data belong to a study of shared clonotypes between healthy human individuals. TCRdb's copy holds only in-frame clones and misses some; the assay was immunoSEQ multiplex PCR. The sample lists about half a million clones, approximately 82% occurring once. Germline-derived CDR1 and CDR2 are SEHNR and FQNEAQ (reference sequence). This CDR3 spans 17 amino acids. Deletions cut 2 bases from V and 3 bases from J, with 19 bases between. Sequencing was done on a sample of PBMCs. The chain couples TRBV7-9 to TRBJ1-2; D call uncertain. The source is a woman between 40 and 55 years old in good health. Some clones in this sample may be carry-over from other donors' samples. CDR3 loop: CASSLLLWNGRDYGYTF. In DNA form, the CDR3 reads TGTGCCAGCAGCTTATTGCTGTGGAATGGGAGAGACTATGGCTACACCTTC.